This TCR beta chain was identified in a study of blood T cell repertoires in COVID-19. The wider study: Sites across the United States, Italy and Spain contributed samples from acute and convalescent COVID-19. Sources were T cells, B-cell-depleted T cells, or PBMCs; the material itself was cDNA or gDNA.

Study processing details: Scientists estimated how many nucleated cells there were by amplifying reference gene primers. Here immunoSEQ multiplex PCR was the method, and the copy in TCRdb shows in-frame clones only, minus some. V, J and clone size are taken as reported in that table, and D and trimming were inferred from the DNA itself. The sample carries some 35,000 clones, roughly 84% recorded once. The CDR3 runs 16 residues. Germline values: CDR1 SGHVS, CDR2 FNYEAQ. V gave up 4 bases and J gave up 0 bases, with 14 bases separating them. The sample taken for sequencing was peripheral blood. The J gene is TRBJ2-3, the V gene TRBV7-6; a weak D match, TRBD2 (6 bases). This TCR came from an older man with active COVID-19. The CDR3 DNA is TGTGCCAGCAGCTCCCCTGGCGGGGTCAGCACAGATACGCAGTATTTT. Residues: CASSSPGGVSTDTQYF.